The 30 T cell receptor beta chains in this list originate from one sample, sequenced in a study of blood T cell repertoires in COVID-19. The method was immunoSEQ multiplex PCR; TCRdb's version includes in-frame clones alone and lacks a portion of them. This table has around 110,000 clones, roughly 78% appearing once. The sample was peripheral blood. These receptors all stem from a man in his 60s with active or convalescent COVID-19.

The V and J genes are TRBV9 and TRBJ2-2; 9 positions agree with TRBD2. Per germline, CDR1 SGDLS and CDR2 YYNGEE. The J segment lost 8 bases and the V segment lost 3 bases, leaving 5 bases of the junction unmatched. The length of the CDR3 is 14 residues. CDR3 sequence (DNA): TGTGCCAGCAGCGGCTTTAGCGGGAGAGGGGAGCTGTTTTTT. This translates into CASSGFSGRGELFF.

This sequence joins TRBV29-1 and TRBJ2-7; D call uncertain. Germline V gene data show CDR1 as SQVTM and CDR2 as ANQGSEA. The CDR3 is made up of 11 amino acids. Trimming removed 7 bases at V and 6 bases at J, with 13 bases between. The CDR3 loop reads CSASETGEQYF. The CDR3 DNA reads as TGCAGCGCTTCTGAGACTGGCGAGCAGTACTTC.

The chain links TRBV3-1 (or the pseudogene TRBV3-2) to TRBJ2-5, with D maybe TRBD2 (5 bases). The CDR3 consists of 14 residues. CDR1 LGHDT and CDR2 YNNKEL come from the germline V gene (reference sequence). Trimming stripped 0 bases from V and 7 bases from J, with 12 bases between. CDR3: CASSQDSAVGTQYF. The CDR3, as DNA: TGTGCCAGCAGCCAAGATAGCGCAGTAGGGACCCAGTACTTC.

The chain joins TRBV5-6 to TRBJ2-6, with 8 bases matching TRBD1. The germline CDR1 and CDR2 sequences are SGHDT and YYEEEE. CDR3 size: 18 residues. V gave up 3 bases and J gave up 1 base; unmatched junction bases: 9. The CDR3 DNA follows: TGTGCCAGCAGCTCGAGGGCAGGGGGCACGTCTGGGGCCAACGTCCTGACTTTC. Translating gives CASSSRAGGTSGANVLTF.

The table lists this clone with a few counts. The chain carries TRBV4-1 and TRBJ2-2; the D gene is possibly TRBD2 (5 bases). The germline V gene has CDR1 MGHRA and CDR2 YSYEKL. This CDR3 has 13 amino acids. V was clipped by 6 bases and J by 4 bases, with 9 bases between them. CDR3 residues: CASRGAGTGELFF. CDR3 in DNA: TGCGCCAGCAGAGGTGCGGGCACCGGGGAGCTGTTTTTT.

The rearrangement joins TRBV13 to TRBJ2-3, with 7 bases aligning to TRBD2. CDR3 size: 17 residues. The germline gives CDR1 PRHDT, CDR2 FYEKMQ (reference sequence). V was pared by 5 bases and J by 2 bases, with 13 bases of the junction left unmatched. The CDR3 loop is CASSAGRETSFTDTQYF. CDR3 nucleotides: TGTGCCAGCAGCGCTGGGAGGGAAACCAGTTTCACAGATACGCAGTATTTT.

This chain uses TRBV24-1 with TRBJ2-6; D may be TRBD2 (6 bases). V gave up 9 bases and J gave up 0 bases, with 14 bases separating them. Germline CDR1 and CDR2: KGHDR and SFDVKD. The CDR3 contains 16 residues. The CDR3 region is CATGGGLDSGANVLTF. DNA for the CDR3: TGTGCCACCGGAGGAGGGCTCGACTCTGGGGCCAACGTCCTGACTTTC.

The count of this clone is one. This sequence joins TRBV19 and TRBJ2-5; a possible D gene is TRBD2 (5 bases). Between the trimmed V and J ends, which lost 6 bases and 3 bases, there was a span of 11 bases. This CDR3 spans 13 amino acids. CDR1 is LNHDA and CDR2 is SQIVND in the germline V gene (reference sequence). DNA of the CDR3: TGTGCCAGTAGGCGAAACGGGGAAGAGACCCAGTACTTC. It translates to CASRRNGEETQYF.

For the CDR3, the DNA is TGTGCCAGCAGTCTTGAATTGGACTATGAGCAGTTCTTC. As protein: CASSLELDYEQFF. The genes are TRBV12-3 or TRBV12-4 and TRBJ2-1; possibly TRBD2 for D (5 bases). V was cut by 5 bases and J by 8 bases, with 13 bases left in between. The CDR3 loop spans 13 amino acids.

A remark on this clone: At one end, the junction sequence differs from germline, possibly due to a read error. The chain uses TRBV2 and TRBJ2-6; a possible D gene is TRBD1 (5 bases). This CDR3 spans 16 amino acids. The germline gives CDR1 SNHLY, CDR2 FYNNEI. CDR3 protein: CASMKAGFSRANVLTF. CDR3 bases: TGTGCCAGCATGAAGGCAGGGTTCTCTCGGGCCAACGTCCTGACTTTC.

The V and J genes are TRBV11-2 and TRBJ1-1, with 8 bases fitting TRBD1. The V gene end was trimmed by 5 bases and the J gene end by 4 bases; junction bases not matched to a gene: 9. The CDR3 runs 15 residues. Germline V gene lookup returns CDR1 SGHAT and CDR2 FQNNGV. CDR3: CASSPMAGGGTEAFF. The CDR3 coding sequence is TGTGCCAGCAGCCCGATGGCAGGGGGCGGCACTGAAGCTTTCTTT.

This clone was recorded a few times. The CDR3 spells CASTSPGSGYTF. The CDR3 DNA sequence: TGTGCCAGCACCTCTCCGGGGTCGGGCTACACCTTC. The chain couples TRBV28 to TRBJ1-2; D gene unclear. Germline loops: CDR1 MDHEN, CDR2 SYDVKM. V dropped 7 bases and J dropped 8 bases, with 14 bases sitting between them. This CDR3 is 12 amino acids long.

The chain has TRBV30 and TRBJ2-7; D uncertain. CDR1 and CDR2 from the germline V gene are GTSNPN and SVGIG (reference sequence). This CDR3 is built from 12 residues. V gave up 5 bases and J gave up 2 bases, with 10 bases separating them. The CDR3 region has the DNA TGTGCCTGGTCCCCCTTCCCCTACGAGCAGTACTTC. This gives the protein CAWSPFPYEQYF.

The chain couples TRBV20-1 to TRBJ1-3; D is unclear. The V gene lost 6 bases and the J gene lost 4 bases, with 7 bases spanning the gap. The CDR3 sequence is 11 residues long. Germline V CDR1 and CDR2: DFQATT, SNEGSKA (reference sequence). The CDR3 sequence is CSAPRGNTIYF. The CDR3 region has the DNA TGCAGTGCCCCTAGGGGAAACACCATATATTTT.

The chain carries TRBV9 and TRBJ1-4; 12 bases are a match to TRBD1. The V segment lost 4 bases and the J segment 7 bases; nucleotides outside the gene matches: 14. The V gene's germline CDR1 is SGDLS and CDR2 YYNGEE. The CDR3 has 18 amino acids. The CDR3 is CASSPRPGQGARSEKLFF. The CDR3 DNA is TGTGCCAGCAGCCCCCGACCGGGACAGGGGGCGCGGAGTGAAAAACTGTTTTTT.

The chain carries TRBV5-6 and TRBJ2-1; tentative D call: TRBD2 (6 bases). CDR3 length: 14 amino acids. V lost 0 bases and J lost 12, with 16 bases in between. Germline loops: CDR1 SGHDT, CDR2 YYEEEE. The CDR3 nucleotides read TGTGCCAGCAGCTTGGGATTTAGCAGCGGGTCGCAGTTCTTC. Its translation: CASSLGFSSGSQFF.

This clone was counted a single time. The chain carries TRBV9 and TRBJ1-3; 8 bases match TRBD1. Germline trimming cut 3 bases from V and 1 base from J; bases unmatched to any gene: 6. CDR3 length: 16 residues. Germline V gene data show CDR1 as SGDLS and CDR2 as YYNGEE. The CDR3 is CASSGRTGWSGNTIYF. CDR3 DNA sequence: TGTGCCAGCAGCGGCCGGACAGGGTGGTCTGGAAACACCATATATTTT.

The V call is TRBV5-4, the J call TRBJ2-1, with a tentative D call TRBD1 (6 bases). CDR1 is SGHNT and CDR2 is YYREEE in the germline V gene (reference sequence). The CDR3 has 13 amino acids. The V end lost 4 bases, the J end lost 7 bases, and 12 bases lay between the germline ends. CDR3 coding DNA: TGTGCCAGCAGCCCCCCGCAGGGGAATGAGCAGTTCTTC. Translated, it gives CASSPPQGNEQFF.

The V gene is TRBV15, the J gene TRBJ2-5; weak D call: TRBD2 (6 bases). Trimming removed 1 base from V and 4 bases from J, with 7 bases in between. The CDR3 extends over 13 amino acids. Germline values: CDR1 LNHNV, CDR2 YYDKDF (reference sequence). The chain's CDR3 is CATSRGGTETQYF. In DNA, the CDR3 is TGTGCCACCAGCAGAGGCGGGACAGAGACCCAGTACTTC.

The genes are TRBV9 and TRBJ1-5; 10 bases match TRBD1. The CDR3 runs to 14 residues. The germline V gene has CDR1 SGDLS and CDR2 YYNGEE. J was trimmed by 6 bases and V by 7 bases; bases with no gene match: 7. The CDR3 here is CASGTGDDFQPQHF. The DNA for the CDR3 is TGTGCCAGCGGGACAGGGGATGATTTTCAGCCCCAGCATTTT.

The rearrangement links TRBV6-6 to TRBJ2-5; TRBD2 might be the D (5 bases). The V and J ends lost 8 bases and 5 bases respectively, with 18 bases between them. Germline V CDR1 and CDR2: MNHNY, SVGAGI (reference sequence). The CDR3 consists of 14 residues. The CDR3 nucleotides are TGTGCCAGCGGGTCCAGCGGACCTGGGGAGACCCAGTACTTC. Amino acid sequence: CASGSSGPGETQYF.

This rearrangement joins TRBV27 to TRBJ2-1, with D perhaps matching TRBD2 (5 bases). Trimming removed 2 bases at V and 9 bases at J, with 11 bases between. CDR1 MNHEY and CDR2 SMNVEV come from the germline V gene (reference sequence). The CDR3 has 13 amino acids. The CDR3 region is CASSLLRLSEQFF. The CDR3 DNA reads TGTGCCAGCAGTTTACTCAGACTAAGTGAGCAGTTCTTC.

The gene calls are TRBV7-2 and TRBJ1-6, with 10 bases aligning to TRBD1. Germline-derived CDR1 and CDR2 are SGHTA and FQGNSA. CDR3 length: 18 residues. V gave up 0 bases and J gave up 3 bases; unmatched junction bases: 5. This chain's CDR3 is CASSLAGDRGLYNSPLHF. The DNA of the CDR3 is TGTGCCAGCAGCTTAGCAGGCGACAGGGGGCTCTATAATTCACCCCTCCACTTT.

This clone has a handful of counts. The rearrangement uses TRBV5-6 and TRBJ2-3; 11 bases agree with TRBD2. V lost 4 bases and J lost 6; bases outside the gene matches: 4. The germline V gene encodes CDR1 SGHDT and CDR2 YYEEEE. The CDR3 is made up of 14 amino acids. DNA for the CDR3: TGTGCCAGCAGCGGACTAGCGGGTGGGGATACGCAGTATTTT. Its protein product is CASSGLAGGDTQYF.

The chain joins TRBV19 to TRBJ1-1, with D possibly being TRBD1 (5 bases). There are 14 residues in the CDR3. V lost 3 bases and J lost 10, with 18 bases in between. Germline V gene sequence: CDR1 LNHDA, CDR2 SQIVND (reference sequence). CDR3 DNA sequence: TGTGCCAGTAGTATCTCGGGGGTCAGGGTAGGAGCTTTCTTT. Encoded protein: CASSISGVRVGAFF.

The chain employs TRBV6-5 and TRBJ1-2; no definite D call. This CDR3 has 14 amino acids. The germline V and J ends were trimmed by 3 bases and 8 bases, with 16 bases remaining between them. Germline CDR1 reads MNHEY; CDR2 reads SVGAGI. The CDR3 region is CASSYEGPRGGYTF. For the CDR3, the DNA is TGTGCCAGCAGTTATGAAGGTCCACGCGGGGGCTACACCTTC.

The table lists this clone with a count of one. This chain links TRBV15 with TRBJ1-2; possible D gene TRBD1, 6 bases. The CDR3 has 15 amino acids. The ends were cut back, 6 bases at V and 5 bases at J, with 19 bases in the middle. Germline V gene sequence: CDR1 LNHNV, CDR2 YYDKDF (reference sequence). The CDR3 region is CATRHGMDSRYGYTF. The CDR3 DNA reads TGTGCCACCAGGCACGGCATGGACAGCCGGTATGGCTACACCTTC.

V usage is TRBV28 and J usage is TRBJ2-7; 11 bases fit TRBD1. Trimming at V came to 6 bases and at J to 2 bases, leaving 6 bases not matched to a gene. Germline-derived CDR1 and CDR2 are MDHEN and SYDVKM. This CDR3 is 15 amino acids long. The CDR3 reads CASSRPGQGAYEQYF. The CDR3 DNA sequence: TGTGCCAGCAGCCGACCGGGACAGGGGGCCTACGAGCAGTACTTC.

This chain uses TRBV19 with TRBJ1-5; 7 bases match TRBD1. This CDR3 comprises 16 residues. V lost 4 bases to trimming and J lost 3 bases; unmatched junction nucleotides: 9. In germline, CDR1 is LNHDA, CDR2 SQIVND (reference sequence). The CDR3 spells CASSKGDSSYNQPQHF. In DNA, the CDR3 is TGTGCCAGTAGTAAAGGGGACAGCAGTTACAATCAGCCCCAGCATTTT.

The chain employs TRBV14 and TRBJ1-2, with 8 bases fitting TRBD1. V was clipped by 4 bases and J by 4 bases; unmatched bases: 11. CDR3 length: 16 amino acids. Germline-derived CDR1 and CDR2 are SGHDN and FVKESK. CDR3 sequence (DNA): TGTGCCAGCAGCCGAATCCGACAGGGGACCACCTATGGCTACACCTTC. Translated: CASSRIRQGTTYGYTF. The full variable domain, its missing parts supplied by reference TRBV14 and TRBJ1-2, is EAGVTQFPSHSVIEKGQTVTLRCDPISGHDNLYWYRRVMGKEIKFLLHFVKESKQDESGMPNNRFLAERTGGTYSTLKVQPAELEDSGVYFCASSRIRQGTTYGYTFGSGTRLTVV.